Sequencing of this T cell receptor (beta chain) was carried out in a study of T cell clonality in common variable immunodeficiency. Study-wide results and limits: Repertoire-complication correlations in CVID were limited by patient heterogeneity. TCRbeta clonality was increased in CVID versus healthy controls. Compared with controls, CVID subjects had fewer shared TCRbeta clones.

Patients and controls were mostly of Caucasian heritage. Notes on this clone: Its specificity is unknown. The read terminates 3 residues before the CDR3 end, so the remaining end is supplied by the germline J gene.

Clones were read by immunoSEQ multiplex PCR, and TCRdb kept only the in-frame ones, dropping some. The sample contains about 40,000 clones, none of them singletons. Trimming took 5 bases from V and 1 from J, leaving 14 bases between them. Germline V gene sequence: CDR1 LNHDA, CDR2 SQIVND (reference sequence). The CDR3 is 15 residues long. The chain links TRBV19 to TRBJ1-1; D perhaps matches TRBD1 (6 bases). This TCR came from a person aged 18 to 70 in good health. Input material: peripheral blood mononuclear cells. Incomplete CDR3 DNA: TGTGCCAGTAGTTCCCACGGGACACAGAACACTGAA. Its protein is CASSSHGTQNTE. The CDR3 in full is CASSSHGTQNTEAFF. Variable domain in full (rest from reference TRBV19 and TRBJ1-1): DGGITQSPKYLFRKEGQNVTLSCEQNLNHDAMYWYRQDPGQGLRLIYYSQIVNDFQKGDIAEGYSVSREKKESFPLTVTSAQKNPTAFYLCASSSHGTQNTEAFFGQGTRLTVV.